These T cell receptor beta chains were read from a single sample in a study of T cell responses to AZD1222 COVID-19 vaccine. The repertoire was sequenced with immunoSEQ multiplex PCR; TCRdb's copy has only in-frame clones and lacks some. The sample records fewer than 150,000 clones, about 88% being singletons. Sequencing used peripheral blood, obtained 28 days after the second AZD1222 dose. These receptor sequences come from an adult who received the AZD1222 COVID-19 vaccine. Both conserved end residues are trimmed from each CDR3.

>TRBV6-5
ASSLLAGGYNEQF
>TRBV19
ASSMVSGGADTGELF
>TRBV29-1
SVPRGTNTYEQY
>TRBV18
ASSHGAPASEQF
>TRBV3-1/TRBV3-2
ASSRITGATNSPLH
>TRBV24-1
ATSDPNGNTIY
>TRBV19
ASSPGTGIYEQY
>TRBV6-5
ASSPSDGNQPQH
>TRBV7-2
ASSGRGFTDTQY
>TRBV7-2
ASSISGGASTYEQY
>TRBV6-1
ASSEDRANYGYT